This is a list of T cell receptor beta chains from one sample in a study of CD4 and CD8 cells across lung adenocarcinoma regions. TCRdb re-derived calls from the PCR reads in MiXCR, one entry per CDR3 protein. Of 11,000 or so distinct CDR3 sequences in the sample, approximately 49% were seen once. Sequencing was done on a sample of CD8+ T cells from the center of a lung tumor. The receptor source for this set is a female donor with lung adenocarcinoma. The CD4 and CD8 labels of this study may be unreliable. Both conserved end residues are part of each CDR3. D genes are given only for firm matches. Clone size, where shown, is once, few, many, or a class for clones that have expanded.

J gene: TRBJ1-2; D gene: TRBD1; V gene: TRBV4-2; clone size: NA; CDR3 DNA: TGTGCCAGCAGCCCTGGGACAGGGGGCGCGGGCTACACCTTC; CDR3 protein: CASSPGTGGAGYTF
J gene: TRBJ1-1; D gene: NA; V gene: TRBV6-5; clone size: NA; CDR3 DNA: TGTGCCAGCTCAGTTAAACCGAACACTGAAGCTTTCTTT; CDR3 protein: CASSVKPNTEAFF
J gene: TRBJ2-7; D gene: TRBD2; V gene: TRBV27; clone size: NA; CDR3 DNA: TGTGCCAGCCGTCGGAGGACTAGCAGTAGCTCCTACGAGCAGTACTTC; CDR3 protein: CASRRRTSSSSYEQYF
J gene: TRBJ2-7; D gene: NA; V gene: TRBV6-5; clone size: NA; CDR3 DNA: TGTGCCAGCAGTTACTCTTCTCATGGACAGTCTTCCTACGAGCAGTACTTC; CDR3 protein: CASSYSSHGQSSYEQYF
J gene: TRBJ2-7; D gene: NA; V gene: TRBV6-1; clone size: NA; CDR3 DNA: TGTGCCAGCAGAGGGGTGGATGCAGACGAGCAGTACTTC; CDR3 protein: CASRGVDADEQYF
J gene: TRBJ1-1; D gene: NA; V gene: TRBV6-5; clone size: NA; CDR3 DNA: TGTGCCAGCAGTAACAGGGAAACTGAAGCTTTCTTT; CDR3 protein: CASSNRETEAFF
J gene: TRBJ1-1; D gene: NA; V gene: TRBV4-1; clone size: NA; CDR3 DNA: TGCGCCAGCAGCCCCGAGGGGTTGAACACTGAAGCTTTCTTT; CDR3 protein: CASSPEGLNTEAFF
J gene: TRBJ2-3; D gene: NA; V gene: TRBV10-2; clone size: few; CDR3 DNA: TGCGCCAGCAGTACGACGGGACGGTACACAGATACGCAGTATTTT; CDR3 protein: CASSTTGRYTDTQYF
J gene: TRBJ2-7; D gene: NA; V gene: TRBV27; clone size: few; CDR3 DNA: TGTGCCAGCAGTAGAGGGTTCTCCTACGAGCAGTACTTC; CDR3 protein: CASSRGFSYEQYF
J gene: TRBJ2-3; D gene: TRBD2; V gene: TRBV6-1; clone size: NA; CDR3 DNA: TGTGCCAGCAGTCCTAGCGGGCACCGTGACCAAGATACGCAGTATTTC; CDR3 protein: CASSPSGHRDQDTQYF
J gene: TRBJ2-6; D gene: NA; V gene: TRBV27; clone size: few; CDR3 DNA: TGTGCCAGCAACCGGGGGCAGGTAAGCTCTGGGGCCAACGTCCTGACTTTC; CDR3 protein: CASNRGQVSSGANVLTF
J gene: TRBJ2-4; D gene: TRBD2; V gene: TRBV10-2; clone size: NA; CDR3 DNA: TGCGCCAGCAGTGAGTTAAACAGCGGGAGAGTGGACATTCAGTACTTC; CDR3 protein: CASSELNSGRVDIQYF